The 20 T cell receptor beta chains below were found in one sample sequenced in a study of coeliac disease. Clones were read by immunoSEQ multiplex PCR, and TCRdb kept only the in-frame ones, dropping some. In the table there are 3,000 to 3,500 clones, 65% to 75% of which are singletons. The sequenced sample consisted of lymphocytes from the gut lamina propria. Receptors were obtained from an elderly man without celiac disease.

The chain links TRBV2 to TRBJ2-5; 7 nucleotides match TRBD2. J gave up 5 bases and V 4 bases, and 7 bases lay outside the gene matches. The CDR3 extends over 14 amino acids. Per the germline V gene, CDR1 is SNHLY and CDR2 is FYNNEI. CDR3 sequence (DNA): TGTGCCAGCAGTGGCGGCGGGAGTGGGGAGACCCAGTACTTC. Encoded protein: CASSGGGSGETQYF.

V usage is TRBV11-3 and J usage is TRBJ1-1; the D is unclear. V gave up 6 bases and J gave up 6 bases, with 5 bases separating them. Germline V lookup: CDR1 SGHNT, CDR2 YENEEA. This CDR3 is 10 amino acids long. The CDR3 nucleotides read TGTGCCAGCAGTGAGTCTGAAGCTTTCTTT. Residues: CASSESEAFF.

The CDR3 coding sequence is TGCGCCAGCAGCCAAGCCAGTGGCGGGAGGGAGTACGAGCAGTACTTC. This encodes CASSQASGGREYEQYF. This chain joins TRBV4-1 and TRBJ2-7; 9 bases map to TRBD2. The germline V gene encodes CDR1 MGHRA and CDR2 YSYEKL. There are 16 residues in the CDR3. V lost 1 base to trimming and J lost 4 bases; unmatched junction nucleotides: 8.

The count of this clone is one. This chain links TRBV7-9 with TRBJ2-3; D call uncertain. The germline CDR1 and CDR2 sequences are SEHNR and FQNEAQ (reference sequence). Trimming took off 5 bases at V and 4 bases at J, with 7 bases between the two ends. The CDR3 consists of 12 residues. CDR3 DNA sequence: TGTGCCAGCAGCCTGAGCTCAGATACGCAGTATTTT. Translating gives CASSLSSDTQYF.

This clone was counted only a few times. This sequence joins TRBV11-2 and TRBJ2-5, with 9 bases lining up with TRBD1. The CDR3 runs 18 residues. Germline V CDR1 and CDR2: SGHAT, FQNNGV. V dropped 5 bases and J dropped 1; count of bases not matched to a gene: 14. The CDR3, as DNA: TGTGCCAGCAGCAGAAATCCCACGACAGGGGGTTTCCAAGAGACCCAGTACTTC. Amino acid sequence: CASSRNPTTGGFQETQYF.

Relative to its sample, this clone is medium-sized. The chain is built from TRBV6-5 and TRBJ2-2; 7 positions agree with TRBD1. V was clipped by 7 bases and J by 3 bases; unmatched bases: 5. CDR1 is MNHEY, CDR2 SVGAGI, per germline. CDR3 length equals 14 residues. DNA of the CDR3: TGTGCCAGCAAAGGGACAGCCGACACCGGGGAGCTGTTTTTT. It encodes CASKGTADTGELFF.

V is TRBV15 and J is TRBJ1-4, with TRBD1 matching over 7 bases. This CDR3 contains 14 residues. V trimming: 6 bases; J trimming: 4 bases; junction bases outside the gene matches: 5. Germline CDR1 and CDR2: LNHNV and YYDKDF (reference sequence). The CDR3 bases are TGTGCCACCAGAAGACAGGGCAATAATGAAAAACTGTTTTTT. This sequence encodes CATRRQGNNEKLFF.

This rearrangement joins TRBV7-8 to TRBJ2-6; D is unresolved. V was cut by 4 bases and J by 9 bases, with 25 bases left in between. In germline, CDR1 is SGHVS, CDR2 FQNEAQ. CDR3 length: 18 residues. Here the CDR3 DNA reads TGTGCCAGCAGCTATTGCTTGTTACCCACAAAGTCGGGCAACGTCCTGACTTTC. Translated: CASSYCLLPTKSGNVLTF.

CDR3 sequence (DNA): TGTGCCAGCAGCCAAGATCCCCTCTTGGCGGGGACGTACAATGAGCAGTTCTTC. Translated, it gives CASSQDPLLAGTYNEQFF. The chain recombines TRBV4-2 with TRBJ2-1; tentatively, D is TRBD2 (6 bases). The CDR3 spans 18 residues. V was trimmed by 0 bases and J by 4 bases, leaving 19 bases between them. CDR1 LGHNA and CDR2 YNFKEQ come from the germline V gene.

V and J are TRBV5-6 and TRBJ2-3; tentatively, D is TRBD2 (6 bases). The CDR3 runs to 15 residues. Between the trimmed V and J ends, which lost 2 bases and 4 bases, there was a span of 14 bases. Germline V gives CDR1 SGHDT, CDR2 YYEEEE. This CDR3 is CASSFSPGVADTQYF. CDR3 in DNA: TGTGCCAGCAGCTTTAGTCCGGGAGTAGCAGATACGCAGTATTTT.

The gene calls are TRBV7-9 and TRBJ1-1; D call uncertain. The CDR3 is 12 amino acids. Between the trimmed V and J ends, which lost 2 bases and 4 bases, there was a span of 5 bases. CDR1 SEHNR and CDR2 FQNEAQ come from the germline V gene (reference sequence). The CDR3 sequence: CASSLSSTEAFF. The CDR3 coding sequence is TGTGCCAGCAGCTTATCCTCCACTGAAGCTTTCTTT. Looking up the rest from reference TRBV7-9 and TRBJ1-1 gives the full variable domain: DTGVSQNPRHKITKRGQNVTFRCDPISEHNRLYWYRQTLGQGPEFLTYFQNEAQLEKSRLLSDRFSAERPKGSFSTLEIQRTEQGDSAMYLCASSLSSTEAFFGQGTRLTVV.

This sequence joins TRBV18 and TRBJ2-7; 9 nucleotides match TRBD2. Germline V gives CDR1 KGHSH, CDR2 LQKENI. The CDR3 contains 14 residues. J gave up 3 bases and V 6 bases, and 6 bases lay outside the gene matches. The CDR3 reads CASSASGAVYEQYF. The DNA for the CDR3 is TGTGCCAGCTCGGCTAGCGGGGCGGTCTACGAGCAGTACTTC.

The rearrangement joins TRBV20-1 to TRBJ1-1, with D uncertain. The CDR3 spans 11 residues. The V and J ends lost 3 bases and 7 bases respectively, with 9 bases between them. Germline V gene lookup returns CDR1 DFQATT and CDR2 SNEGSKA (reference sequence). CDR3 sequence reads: CSARQEHEAFF. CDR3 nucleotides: TGCAGTGCTAGGCAGGAACATGAAGCTTTCTTT.

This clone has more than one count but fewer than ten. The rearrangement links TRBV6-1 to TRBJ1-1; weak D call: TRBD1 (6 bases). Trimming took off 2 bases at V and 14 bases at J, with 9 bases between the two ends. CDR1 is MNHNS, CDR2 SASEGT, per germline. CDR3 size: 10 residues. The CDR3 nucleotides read TGTGCCAGCAGTGAACGGGGGGCATTCTTT. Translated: CASSERGAFF.

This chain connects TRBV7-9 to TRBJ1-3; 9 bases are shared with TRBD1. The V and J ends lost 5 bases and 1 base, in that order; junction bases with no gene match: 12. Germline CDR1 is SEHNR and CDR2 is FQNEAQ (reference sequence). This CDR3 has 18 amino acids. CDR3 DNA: TGTGCCAGCAGCAGTAGTCTCTCCGGGACAGGGTCTGGAAACACCATATATTTT. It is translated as CASSSSLSGTGSGNTIYF.

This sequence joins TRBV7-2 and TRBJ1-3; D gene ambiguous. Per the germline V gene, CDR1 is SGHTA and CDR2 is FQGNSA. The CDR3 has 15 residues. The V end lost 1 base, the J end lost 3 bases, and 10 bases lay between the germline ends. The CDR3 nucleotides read TGTGCCAGCAGCTTAGAAACGGGAAATGGAAACACCATATATTTT. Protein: CASSLETGNGNTIYF.

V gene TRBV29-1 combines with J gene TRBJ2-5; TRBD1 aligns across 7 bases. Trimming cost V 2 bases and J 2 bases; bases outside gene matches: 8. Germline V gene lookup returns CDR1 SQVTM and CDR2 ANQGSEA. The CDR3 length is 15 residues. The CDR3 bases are TGCAGCGTTGAACGCGACAGGGATGAACAAGAGACCCAGTACTTC. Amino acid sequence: CSVERDRDEQETQYF.

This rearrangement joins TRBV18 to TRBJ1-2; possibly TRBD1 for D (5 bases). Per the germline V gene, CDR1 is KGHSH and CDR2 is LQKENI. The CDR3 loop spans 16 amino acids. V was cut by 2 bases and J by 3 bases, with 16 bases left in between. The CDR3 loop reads CASSPGAGTTDYGYTF. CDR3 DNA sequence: TGTGCCAGCTCACCAGGGGCTGGGACTACGGACTATGGCTACACCTTC.

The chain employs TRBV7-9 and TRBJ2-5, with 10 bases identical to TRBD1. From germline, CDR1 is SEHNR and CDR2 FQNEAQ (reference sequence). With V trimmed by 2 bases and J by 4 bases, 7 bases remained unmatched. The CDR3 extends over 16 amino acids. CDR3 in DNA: TGTGCCAGCAGCTTACCCCGGGACAGGGGAGGAGAGACCCAGTACTTC. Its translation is CASSLPRDRGGETQYF.

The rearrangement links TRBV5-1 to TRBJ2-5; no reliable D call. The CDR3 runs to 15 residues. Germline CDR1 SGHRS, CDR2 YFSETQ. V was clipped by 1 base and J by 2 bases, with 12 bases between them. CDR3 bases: TGCGCCAGCAGCTTGTCGGCGGCGCGGCAAGAGACCCAGTACTTC. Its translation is CASSLSAARQETQYF.